A single sample gave rise to the 24 T cell receptor beta chains below, sequenced in a study of T-cell reconstitution after alpha-beta-depleted transplantation in children. No antigen has been identified for these receptors. Study-level findings and limits: Counts and diversity of T cells one year after transplant came mostly from newly produced T cells.

The authors prepared the TCRbeta library with unique molecular identifiers. TCRdb re-called the PCR reads through MiXCR, storing one row per CDR3 protein. The table includes around 270,000 distinct CDR3 sequences, nearly 8% detected once. This specimen was peripheral blood, taken 360 days after TCRalphabeta/CD19-depleted stem cell transplant. Receptors were obtained from a female patient aged 2-15 years who had a stem cell transplant for Fanconi anemia, so the T cells may come from the graft donor.

This clonotype was detected a few times. This chain links TRBV7-9 with TRBJ1-4, with D tentatively TRBD1 (6 bases). Germline CDR1 reads SEHNR; CDR2 reads FQNEAQ (reference sequence). With 4 bases removed from V and 0 bases from J, the gap between germline ends came to 12 bases. CDR3 length: 16 amino acids. CDR3 coding DNA: TGTGCCAGCAGCTCTCGGACAGACGCAACTAATGAAAAACTGTTTTTT. It yields the protein CASSSRTDATNEKLFF. Using reference TRBV7-9 and TRBJ1-4 for the parts outside the CDR3, the full variable domain is DTGVSQNPRHKITKRGQNVTFRCDPISEHNRLYWYRQTLGQGPEFLTYFQNEAQLEKSRLLSDRFSAERPKGSFSTLEIQRTEQGDSAMYLCASSSRTDATNEKLFFGSGTQLSVL.

Only a few counts were recorded for this clonotype. V and J are TRBV10-3 and TRBJ2-7; D possibly uses TRBD1 or TRBD2 (5 bases each). V was pared by 4 bases and J by 4 bases, with 17 bases between. The CDR3 consists of 15 residues. Germline V CDR1 and CDR2: ENHRY, SYGVKD. Written as DNA, the CDR3 is TGTGCCATCAGTGGGGGGACCGTTGCCGGGTACGAGCAGTACTTC. This codes for CAISGGTVAGYEQYF.

This clonotype was seen a handful of times. The V gene is TRBV11-3, the J gene TRBJ2-1, with a possible D match to TRBD2 (6 bases). Per germline, CDR1 SGHNT and CDR2 YENEEA. V was shortened by 5 bases and J by 5 bases, with 16 bases between the two germline ends. The CDR3 sequence is 15 residues long. The DNA of the CDR3 is TGTGCCAGCAGCCTGGCGGGCGCGGGACACAATGAGCAGTTCTTC. Protein product: CASSLAGAGHNEQFF.

This clonotype was counted only a few times. The chain is built from TRBV7-7 and TRBJ2-4, with 8 nucleotides matching TRBD1. In germline, CDR1 is SSHAT, CDR2 FNYEAQ (reference sequence). V trimming: 6 bases; J trimming: 4 bases; junction bases outside the gene matches: 5. This CDR3 comprises 14 residues. The CDR3 DNA reads as TGTGCCAGCAGACTGCGACAGGGGAAAAACATTCAGTACTTC. The encoded protein is CASRLRQGKNIQYF.

This clonotype was observed at least ten times. J is TRBJ2-7 and V is TRBV29-1, with a tentative D call TRBD1 (6 bases). Trimming shortened V by 0 bases and J by 2 bases, and 11 bases separated the two germline ends. The CDR3 spans 14 residues. Per the germline V gene, CDR1 is SQVTM and CDR2 is ANQGSEA. The CDR3 reads CSVEDQGFAYEQYF. The CDR3, as DNA: TGCAGCGTTGAAGATCAGGGGTTCGCCTACGAGCAGTACTTC.

V is TRBV6-5 and J is TRBJ1-2, with 7 positions matching TRBD1. Germline V gene lookup returns CDR1 MNHEY and CDR2 SVGAGI. Losses at the gene ends were 4 bases for V and 0 bases for J; bases not matched to a gene: 2. The length of the CDR3 is 14 residues. The CDR3 loop reads CASSFTGANYGYTF. The CDR3 nucleotides read TGTGCCAGCAGTTTTACAGGGGCTAACTATGGCTACACCTTC.

The V gene is TRBV5-4, the J gene TRBJ2-7, with TRBD1 identical over 12 bases. The ends lost 5 bases at V and 9 bases at J; junction bases unmatched: 12. The CDR3 spans 15 residues. Germline V CDR1 and CDR2: SGHNT, YYREEE (reference sequence). The CDR3 protein is CASRMTGTGGGRQYF. The CDR3 nucleotides are TGTGCCAGCAGAATGACCGGGACAGGGGGCGGAAGGCAGTACTTC.

In this sample, this clonotype turned up many times. This sequence joins TRBV10-3 and TRBJ2-3; TRBD1 agrees at 9 bases. Germline CDR1 reads ENHRY; CDR2 reads SYGVKD. This CDR3 spans 15 amino acids. Germline trimming cut 6 bases from V and 3 bases from J; bases unmatched to any gene: 7. The CDR3 DNA follows: TGTGCCATCAGACCGGGACAGGGTGGTACAGATACGCAGTATTTT. Its translation: CAIRPGQGGTDTQYF.

The sample holds many counts of this clonotype. V usage is TRBV19 and J usage is TRBJ2-1; 8 nucleotides match TRBD2. J lost 7 bases, V lost 5 bases, and 7 bases had no gene match. This CDR3 comprises 14 residues. Germline loops: CDR1 LNHDA, CDR2 SQIVND (reference sequence). CDR3 sequence reads: CASSRGSGKNEQFF. CDR3 in DNA: TGTGCCAGTAGTCGGGGTAGCGGGAAGAATGAGCAGTTCTTC. Full variable domain (outside the CDR3, taken from reference TRBV19 and TRBJ2-1): DGGITQSPKYLFRKEGQNVTLSCEQNLNHDAMYWYRQDPGQGLRLIYYSQIVNDFQKGDIAEGYSVSREKKESFPLTVTSAQKNPTAFYLCASSRGSGKNEQFFGPGTRLTVL.

In its sample, this clonotype was seen many times. V is TRBV29-1 and J is TRBJ1-2, with a weak D call TRBD1 (5 bases). The CDR3 length is 18 residues. V gave up 0 bases and J gave up 2 bases, with 22 bases separating them. Germline loops: CDR1 SQVTM, CDR2 ANQGSEA. The DNA for the CDR3 is TGCAGCGTTGAAGATCAAGTGGGACGGGGGGATTGGAACTATGGCTACACCTTC. Its translation: CSVEDQVGRGDWNYGYTF.

This CDR3 reads CASSLVVRGYLYGYTF. The CDR3 DNA sequence: TGTGCCAGCAGCTTGGTTGTCAGGGGATACCTCTATGGCTACACCTTC. V is TRBV5-5 and J is TRBJ1-2; possibly TRBD1 for D (6 bases). V lost 0 bases, J lost 4 bases, and 16 bases lay in between. The CDR3 length is 16 residues. The germline gives CDR1 SGHKS, CDR2 YYEKEE (reference sequence).

V usage is TRBV6-2 or TRBV6-3 and J usage is TRBJ1-2; no firm D call. V was trimmed by 2 bases and J by 6 bases, leaving 19 bases between them. Germline V gene lookup returns CDR1 MNHEY and CDR2 SVGEGT. CDR3 length: 16 residues. The chain's CDR3 is CASSYTEPGRPHGYTF. Here the CDR3 DNA reads TGTGCCAGCAGTTACACCGAACCCGGGAGGCCCCATGGCTACACCTTC.

This clonotype appeared many times. V is TRBV20-1 and J is TRBJ2-1; 7 nucleotides match TRBD1. Germline trimming cut 5 bases from V and 6 bases from J; bases unmatched to any gene: 10. The CDR3 covers 14 residues. From germline, CDR1 is DFQATT and CDR2 SNEGSKA (reference sequence). CDR3 sequence (DNA): TGCAGTGCTCCCAACGGACAGGTCCCCAATGAGCAGTTCTTC. It encodes CSAPNGQVPNEQFF.

CDR3 sequence (DNA): TGTGCCAGCAGCTCCGGGACACACACAGATACGCAGTATTTT. It is translated as CASSSGTHTDTQYF. The chain has TRBV7-3 and TRBJ2-3, with a tentative D call TRBD1 (6 bases). The CDR3 spans 14 residues. Germline CDR1 SGHTA, CDR2 FQGTGA. With 4 bases removed from V and 2 bases from J, the gap between germline ends came to 10 bases.

At least ten counts were recorded for this clonotype. The V call is TRBV20-1, the J call TRBJ2-1; weak D call: TRBD2 (6 bases). This CDR3 comprises 16 residues. The V and J ends lost 2 bases and 7 bases respectively, with 21 bases between them. Germline lookup yields CDR1 DFQATT and CDR2 SNEGSKA (reference sequence). In nucleotides, the CDR3 is TGCAGTGCTAGATGGCGGGGAGTCGGGGGATTAAATGAGCAGTTCTTC. The encoded protein is CSARWRGVGGLNEQFF.

Only a few counts were recorded for this clonotype. The V call is TRBV10-2, the J call TRBJ2-3; D could derive from TRBD1 or TRBD2 (5 bases each). Trimming took 6 bases from V and 6 from J, leaving 19 bases between them. The germline CDR1 and CDR2 sequences are WSHSY and SAAADI. CDR3 length equals 15 residues. The DNA for the CDR3 is TGCGCCAGCAGCCCCCCCGAAGAGGGGATCGATACGCAGTATTTT. Translation gives CASSPPEEGIDTQYF.

This clonotype showed up many times. The rearrangement uses TRBV5-1 and TRBJ2-3; TRBD1 matches at 7 bases. With 2 bases clipped from V and 1 base from J, the junction kept 10 bases outside the gene matches. CDR3 size: 17 residues. Germline V CDR1 and CDR2: SGHRS, YFSETQ. Written as DNA, the CDR3 is TGCGCCAGCAGCTTAAAGGGGGCGCAGGGGGGCACAGATACGCAGTATTTT. This gives the protein CASSLKGAQGGTDTQYF.

The sample holds many counts of this clonotype. The genes are TRBV27 and TRBJ1-2, with D uncertain. V shed 5 bases and J shed 8 bases, with 18 bases lying between them. CDR3 length equals 14 residues. The germline CDR1 and CDR2 sequences are MNHEY and SMNVEV (reference sequence). The CDR3 bases are TGTGCCAGCAGTCTAACCCCCGATTTTATAGGCTACACCTTC. Its translation is CASSLTPDFIGYTF.

The J gene is TRBJ2-7, the V gene TRBV7-6; 8 bases align to TRBD2. The CDR3 is 18 residues long. Looked up from germline, CDR1 is SGHVS and CDR2 is FNYEAQ. Losses at the gene ends were 5 bases for V and 4 bases for J; bases not matched to a gene: 19. The CDR3 loop is CASSQQPRSRGGEYEQYF. The CDR3 DNA reads TGTGCCAGCAGCCAACAGCCTCGGTCCCGGGGGGGGGAATACGAGCAGTACTTC. The full variable domain, rest sourced from reference TRBV7-6 and TRBJ2-7, is GAGVSQSPRYKVTKRGQDVALRCDPISGHVSLYWYRQALGQGPEFLTYFNYEAQQDKSGLPNDRFSAERPEGSISTLTIQRTEQRDSAMYRCASSQQPRSRGGEYEQYFGPGTRLTVT.

This clonotype was seen ten or more times. This chain uses TRBV12-3 or TRBV12-4 with TRBJ1-4; D is unclear. CDR3 size: 14 residues. The V gene lost 3 bases and the J gene lost 3 bases, with 8 bases spanning the gap. The CDR3 protein is CASSFGSSNEKLFF. The CDR3 DNA follows: TGTGCCAGCAGTTTTGGGTCGTCTAATGAAAAACTGTTTTTT.

This clonotype was observed a few times. The V and J genes are TRBV2 and TRBJ2-3; 7 nucleotides align to TRBD1. V lost 7 bases to trimming and J lost 2 bases; unmatched junction nucleotides: 3. The CDR3 runs 13 residues. Germline-derived CDR1 and CDR2 are SNHLY and FYNNEI. This CDR3 reads CASIEGATDTQYF. In DNA form, the CDR3 reads TGTGCCAGCATAGAGGGGGCCACAGATACGCAGTATTTT.

In this sample, this clonotype turned up many times. The J gene is TRBJ2-5, the V gene TRBV7-9, with D possibly being TRBD2 (6 bases). This CDR3 is built from 15 residues. Germline V CDR1 and CDR2: SEHNR, FQNEAQ (reference sequence). The V end lost 1 base, the J end lost 1 base, and 10 bases lay between the germline ends. CDR3 sequence reads: CASSLGLVGQETQYF. The CDR3 DNA is TGTGCCAGCAGCTTAGGACTAGTGGGCCAAGAGACCCAGTACTTC.

The genes are TRBV20-1 and TRBJ2-1; 9 bases fit TRBD1. V shed 7 bases and J 8 bases; nucleotides not matched to a gene: 15. Germline lookup yields CDR1 DFQATT and CDR2 SNEGSKA (reference sequence). The CDR3 spans 15 residues. The CDR3 DNA follows: TGCAGTGAAATCTCGCCGGGACAGGGCTCCTATGAGCAGTTCTTC. It specifies CSEISPGQGSYEQFF.

At least ten counts were recorded for this clonotype. The chain uses TRBV10-3 and TRBJ2-1, with 15 bases that match TRBD2. J lost 5 bases, V lost 2 bases, and 7 bases had no gene match. The germline V gene encodes CDR1 ENHRY and CDR2 SYGVKD. The CDR3 has 18 amino acids. CDR3 nucleotide sequence: TGTGCCATCAGTGAGCCTGGACTAGCGGGGGGGCTCGACAATGAGCAGTTCTTC. Translating it yields CAISEPGLAGGLDNEQFF.